Following are 15 T cell receptor beta chains from one sample sequenced in a study of regulatory T cells in long-lasting Graves disease. Time point: newly diagnosed GD, antithyroid drugs for less than 3 months. PBMC-extracted RNA yielded the TCR library. Construction of TCR beta libraries relied on iRepertoire HTBI primers and on Arm-PCR targeting CDR3 regions. TCRdb reprocessed the multiplex PCR reads with MiXCR, giving one entry per CDR3 protein. In the table there are more than 350,000 distinct CDR3 sequences, around 14% of which are singletons. These data are also associated with another study on T cells in Graves' hyperthyroidism and ophthalmopathy.

Specimen: peripheral blood mononuclear cells (PBMCs), collected at new diagnosis, from a patient treated with antithyroid drugs. The receptor source for this set is a woman aged 25 to 39 with Graves disease.

This clonotype was counted ten times or more. The CDR3 protein is CASSLALGEQYF. CDR3 coding DNA: TGTGCCAGCAGCTTAGCCCTCGGCGAGCAGTACTTC. The rearrangement links TRBV7-9 to TRBJ2-7; D is unclear. In germline, CDR1 is SEHNR, CDR2 FQNEAQ (reference sequence). V lost 0 bases and J lost 6, with 6 bases in between. The CDR3 runs to 12 residues.

The V call is TRBV5-5, the J call TRBJ2-5; D is uncertain. V dropped 0 bases and J dropped 2 bases, with 11 bases sitting between them. The CDR3 loop spans 15 amino acids. Per the germline V gene, CDR1 is SGHKS and CDR2 is YYEKEE (reference sequence). CDR3 in amino acids: CASSLEDVLQETQYF. Written as DNA, the CDR3 is TGTGCCAGCAGCTTGGAAGATGTATTACAAGAGACCCAGTACTTC. Full variable domain (remainder filled in from reference TRBV5-5 and TRBJ2-5): DAGVTQSPTHLIKTRGQQVTLRCSPISGHKSVSWYQQVLGQGPQFIFQYYEKEERGRGNFPDRFSARQFPNYSSELNVNALLLGDSALYLCASSLEDVLQETQYFGPGTRLLVL.

This clonotype was detected a few times. The chain joins TRBV7-9 to TRBJ1-4; 7 positions agree with TRBD1. Trimming took 4 bases from V and 8 from J; bases not matched to a gene: 10. CDR3 size: 15 residues. Germline lookup yields CDR1 SEHNR and CDR2 FQNEAQ (reference sequence). Written as DNA, the CDR3 is TGTGCCAGCAGCTCGAGGCGGGACAGTGGCGAAAAACTGTTTTTT. Protein sequence: CASSSRRDSGEKLFF.

The chain recombines TRBV6-1 with TRBJ2-5; D might be TRBD1 or TRBD2, each matching 7 bases. Per germline, CDR1 MNHNS and CDR2 SASEGT. The CDR3 is 18 amino acids. V was cut by 1 base and J by 0 bases, with 18 bases left in between. This chain's CDR3 is CASSEENRGGRYQETQYF. The CDR3 DNA reads as TGTGCCAGCAGTGAAGAGAACAGGGGAGGGCGGTACCAAGAGACCCAGTACTTC.

This clonotype was observed many times. V usage is TRBV6-2 or TRBV6-3 and J usage is TRBJ2-3, with TRBD1 matching 8 bases. CDR1 MNHEY and CDR2 SVGEGT come from the germline V gene. The CDR3 spans 16 residues. Trimming at V came to 5 bases and at J to 2 bases, leaving 9 bases not matched to a gene. The DNA for the CDR3 is TGTGCCAGCAGTGAAGCCGGGACAGGCAACACAGATACGCAGTATTTT. It codes for CASSEAGTGNTDTQYF.

This clonotype was seen more than once but under ten times. One end of the junction does not line up with germline, which may come from a read error. The chain joins TRBV2 to TRBJ2-3; D unresolved. The CDR3 extends over 13 amino acids. The germline V gene has CDR1 SNHLY and CDR2 FYNNEI. DNA of the CDR3: TGTGCCTGCTTCCAGTTGGGCACAGATGCGCAGTATTTT. This translates into CACFQLGTDAQYF. Using reference TRBV2 and TRBJ2-3 for the parts outside the CDR3, the full variable domain is EPEVTQTPSHQVTQMGQEVILRCVPISNHLYFYWYRQILGQKVEFLVSFYNNEISEKSEIFDDQFSVERPDGSNFTLKIRSTKLEDSAMYFCACFQLGTDAQYFGPGTRLTVL.

This clonotype was seen repeatedly, ten times or more. The J gene is TRBJ1-2, the V gene TRBV2; the D gene is possibly TRBD1 (5 bases). Germline CDR1 is SNHLY and CDR2 is FYNNEI. Trimming took 5 bases from V and 8 from J, leaving 12 bases between them. This CDR3 is built from 12 residues. DNA of the CDR3: TGTGCCAGCAGTCCAAACAGGTGGGGCTACACCTTC. This gives the protein CASSPNRWGYTF.

Comment on this clonotype: This may be a read error, as it is one base from a much larger clone. This sequence joins TRBV2 and TRBJ2-1; D call uncertain. The V and J ends lost 6 bases and 10 bases respectively, with 22 bases between them. This CDR3 region has 15 residues. Germline V gene data show CDR1 as SNHLY and CDR2 as FYNNEI. The CDR3 reads CASSLAWGYPYEQFF. The CDR3 DNA reads TGTGCCAGCAGCTTAGCTTGGGGATACCCCTACGAGCAGTTCTTC.

At least ten counts were recorded for this clonotype. This chain connects TRBV15 to TRBJ1-1; D unresolved. The CDR3 sequence is 14 residues long. Trimming cost V 0 bases and J 3 bases, with 8 bases left between them. Germline-derived CDR1 and CDR2 are LNHNV and YYDKDF (reference sequence). Written as DNA, the CDR3 is TGTGCCACCAGCAGAGATCATGACTACACTGAAGCTTTCTTT. Translated: CATSRDHDYTEAFF.

This clonotype was observed at least ten times. The chain carries TRBV13 and TRBJ1-1; TRBD1 is a possible D gene (6 bases). The CDR3 length is 14 residues. V lost 4 bases and J 0 bases, leaving 9 bases between the germline ends. The germline CDR1 and CDR2 sequences are PRHDT and FYEKMQ (reference sequence). This CDR3 is CASSSGTLNTEAFF. In DNA form, the CDR3 reads TGTGCCAGCAGCTCCGGGACACTGAACACTGAAGCTTTCTTT.

In its sample, this clonotype was seen a few times. This chain connects TRBV28 to TRBJ2-1; D unresolved. Trimming left V 3 bases short and J 7 bases short, with 10 bases between. CDR1 is MDHEN, CDR2 SYDVKM, per germline. The CDR3 has 13 amino acids. CDR3 sequence: CASSLQSWNEQFF. The CDR3 DNA reads TGTGCCAGCAGTTTGCAGTCTTGGAATGAGCAGTTCTTC.

The chain has TRBV30 and TRBJ2-7; D is ambiguous. Germline CDR1 is GTSNPN and CDR2 is SVGIG (reference sequence). The CDR3 consists of 11 residues. V lost 5 bases and J lost 3, with 8 bases in between. For the CDR3, the DNA is TGTGCCTGGGGGCAGAGCTACGAGCAGTACTTC. Amino acid sequence: CAWGQSYEQYF. The full variable domain, its missing parts supplied by reference TRBV30 and TRBJ2-7, is SQTIHQWPATLVQPVGSPLSLECTVEGTSNPNLYWYRQAAGRGLQLLFYSVGIGQISSEVPQNLSASRPQDRQFILSSKKLLLSDSGFYLCAWGQSYEQYFGPGTRLTVT.

This clonotype was observed many times. This chain joins TRBV27 and TRBJ2-4; weak D call: TRBD1 (5 bases). V was clipped by 2 bases and J by 6 bases, with 11 bases between them. This CDR3 is built from 14 residues. Germline values: CDR1 MNHEY, CDR2 SMNVEV (reference sequence). The DNA of the CDR3 is TGTGCCAGCAGTTTAAAGGGGCCGGTAAACATTCAGTACTTC. Its protein product is CASSLKGPVNIQYF.

This clonotype was seen repeatedly, ten times or more. V is TRBV9 and J is TRBJ2-7; D might be TRBD2 (6 bases). This CDR3 is built from 13 residues. Germline values: CDR1 SGDLS, CDR2 YYNGEE. V dropped 0 bases and J dropped 4 bases, with 8 bases sitting between them. The CDR3 loop reads CASSVGAGYEQYF. As DNA, the CDR3 is TGTGCCAGCAGCGTAGGTGCGGGATACGAGCAGTACTTC.

This clonotype was seen a handful of times. The J gene is TRBJ1-1, the V gene TRBV6-2 or TRBV6-3; tentative D call: TRBD1 (6 bases). This CDR3 spans 15 amino acids. Germline CDR1 is MNHEY and CDR2 is SVGEGT. Trimming pared 6 bases from V and 1 base from J, leaving 15 bases between. CDR3 in DNA: TGTGCCAGCAGACTCTCCAGGGGCCAGAACACTGAAGCTTTCTTT. The encoded protein is CASRLSRGQNTEAFF.